This TCR beta chain was retrieved from a study of T-cell memory formation after mild COVID-19 (dated by TCRdb to about 2021). Regarding the study in general: Most TCR sequence clusters were specific to one of the two donors. In a couple of donors, T-cell clones that expanded and contracted after mild COVID-19 were tracked by sequencing TCRalpha and TCRbeta repertoires over time. Two young, previously healthy adult volunteers made up the cohort, one male and one female. Overall results and qualifications from the work: Only a couple of mild cases were covered in the study, and larger cohorts including severe cases with pre-infection samples were considered necessary. Some responding clones were found in pre-infection memory, which suggests that pre-existing cross-reactive memory T cells took part in the SARS-CoV-2 response. Contracting CD4+ clones turned up mainly in the CM and EM memory subsets, whereas EMRA was where CD8+ clones were enriched. From day 15 to 85, contracting clones showed balanced CD4/CD8 phenotypes, whereas a second wave of clones that expanded from day 15 to 37 leaned towards CD4+. Whether the second-wave clones peaking on day 37 were SARS-CoV-2 specific was not confirmed.

PBMCs were isolated by Ficoll-Paque density gradient centrifugation. Details on this clonotype: Its cognate antigen has yet to be identified. Base qualities were left out, and no much larger clone turns up one base away.

These reads were obtained on an Illumina NovaSeq 6000. TCRalpha and TCRbeta cDNA libraries were built by 5'RACE with constant-segment primers, adding sample barcodes and unique molecular identifiers. Trizol reagent was used to extract RNA from every sample. Library amplification was performed in two PCR steps, and a second sample barcode and Illumina TruSeq adapters were introduced in the second step. Libraries were sequenced on an Illumina NovaSeq with 2 x 150 bp paired-end reads. The original pipeline was this. The reads were demultiplexed and collapsed into UMI-guided consensus sequences using migec v1.2.7. Using mixcr v2.1.11, UMI consensuses were aligned to TRA and TRB V and J templates and then assembled into clonotypes. Clonotypes were classified as expanded or contracted when called significant by both edgeR and NoisET, with noise models trained on biological replicates. edgeR calls used a false discovery rate-adjusted p below 0.01 and a log2 fold-change threshold of 1. PCA with hierarchical clustering of max-normalized trajectories of the 1000 most abundant clonotypes was used as exploratory dynamics analysis. Separately sequenced CD4+ and CD8+ repertoires were used to assign a CD4 or CD8 phenotype to each responding clone. Using fastp at Q25 and MiXCR, TCRdb reprocessed the public reads and kept productive beta chains. Merged by CDR3 protein, the rows form single entries marked with the most common genes and DNA. The V and J calls follow TCRdb's processing rather than the paper's. This sample holds 40,000 to 45,000 distinct CDR3 sequences; roughly 7.2% were observed only once. The ten biggest clones cover about 1.5% of the sample.

Counted from cysteine to phenylalanine, this CDR3 has 13 amino acids. Left in the record is the CDR3 DNA by itself, 39 bases read in frame from the first base. CDR1 and CDR2 were assigned from the germline V gene (reference sequence) as SEHNR and FQNEAQ. V ends up 5 bases short and J 7 bases short, with an unmatched junction base count of 2. This chain joins TRBV7-9 to TRBJ1-5, and 10 bases in between align with TRBD1. The sequenced sample consisted of PBMCs or a T cell subset sorted from them (not recorded which). The TCR was taken from a man aged 18-30 years who had mild COVID-19 (a few samples of this study predate the infection). The sample titles of this study are shuffled in the database, so cell type and time point are left out; the donor was told from shared clones. The CDR3 region has the sequence CASSRGQGQPQHF. The DNA sequence follows: TGTGCCAGCAGCAGGGGACAGGGGCAGCCCCAGCATTTT.